Listed below are T cell receptor beta chains from one sample, sequenced in a study of OX40 agonist ivuxolimab in advanced cancers. The method was immunoSEQ multiplex PCR; TCRdb's version includes in-frame clones alone and lacks a portion of them. The sample holds 90,000 to 100,000 clones; about nine tenths are singletons and the top ten take roughly 0.8%. Sequenced here: CD4+ or CD8+ T cells sorted from blood, sampled in a trial of the OX40 agonist ivuxolimab. Receptors originate from an adult with an advanced solid tumor such as melanoma, head and neck, liver or kidney cancer. CDR3s include the opening cysteine and the closing phenylalanine or tryptophan. The D gene is left open where the match is weak. Some rows mark clone size as missing; the rest say once, few, many or name a class of expanded clone.

V gene	J gene	D gene	clone size	CDR3 protein	CDR3 DNA
TRBV5-1	TRBJ2-6	TRBD1	.	CASSLVVVTGKSGANVLTF	TGCGCCAGCAGCTTGGTGGTTGTGACAGGGAAGTCTGGGGCCAACGTCCTGACTTTC
TRBV30	TRBJ1-5	TRBD1	.	CAWSKTGDQPQHF	TGTGCCTGGAGTAAAACAGGGGATCAGCCCCAGCATTTT
TRBV6-1	TRBJ2-7	TRBD1	.	CASRRQGRNEQYF	TGTGCCAGCAGAAGACAGGGGAGGAACGAGCAGTACTTC
TRBV4-3	TRBJ1-2	TRBD1	.	CASSQDRQGRDGYTF	TGCGCCAGCAGCCAAGATAGACAGGGGAGGGATGGCTACACCTTC
TRBV7-9	TRBJ2-3	TRBD2	.	CASSQLAADTQYF	TGTGCCAGCAGCCAACTAGCGGCAGATACGCAGTATTTT
TRBV7-9	TRBJ1-2	.	.	CASSLGRDGYGYTF	TGTGCCAGCAGCTTAGGGCGGGACGGCTATGGCTACACCTTC
TRBV9	TRBJ2-3	.	.	CASSEAPSTDTQYF	TGTGCCAGCAGCGAGGCCCCATCCACAGATACGCAGTATTTT
TRBV23-1	TRBJ1-2	.	.	CASSPRGGYGYTF	TGCGCCAGCAGTCCGAGAGGGGGCTATGGCTACACCTTC
TRBV5-1	TRBJ1-2	.	.	CASSLAPENYGYTF	TGCGCCAGCAGCTTGGCCCCAGAGAACTATGGCTACACCTTC
TRBV5-1	TRBJ1-2	.	.	CASSLEDSALRGYTF	TGCGCCAGCAGCTTGGAGGACAGTGCGCTTAGGGGCTACACCTTC
TRBV16	TRBJ2-3	.	.	CASSQSSGTDTQYF	TGTGCCAGCAGCCAATCGTCGGGGACAGATACGCAGTATTTT
TRBV2	TRBJ1-4	.	.	CASSEGGGRLEKLFF	TGTGCCAGCAGTGAAGGTGGGGGGCGGTTGGAAAAACTGTTTTTT
TRBV2	TRBJ2-3	.	.	CASREDYAPDTQYF	TGTGCCAGCAGGGAGGACTATGCCCCCGATACGCAGTATTTT
TRBV7-9	TRBJ2-7	.	.	CASSAGSRSYEQYF	TGTGCCAGCAGTGCTGGGTCGCGCTCCTACGAGCAGTACTTC
TRBV30	TRBJ2-6	TRBD2	.	CAFGGRTRGGGANVLTF	TGTGCCTTTGGAGGGCGGACTAGAGGTGGTGGGGCCAACGTCCTGACTTTC
TRBV6-1	TRBJ2-1	.	.	CASSERGGDEQFF	TGTGCCAGCAGTGAGAGGGGGGGCGATGAGCAGTTCTTC
TRBV7-8	TRBJ2-2	TRBD1	.	CASSLGNRGIIGELFF	TGTGCCAGCAGCTTAGGGAACAGGGGGATCATTGGGGAGCTGTTTTTT
TRBV9	TRBJ2-1	.	.	CASSVGGMGEQFF	TGTGCCAGCAGCGTAGGAGGAATGGGTGAGCAGTTCTTC
TRBV28	TRBJ2-5	.	once	CATNAPGLLQETQYF	TGTGCCACCAACGCACCGGGACTGCTACAAGAGACCCAGTACTTC
TRBV11-2	TRBJ2-7	.	.	CASSLGGQLQYF	TGTGCCAGCAGCTTAGGAGGGCAGTTGCAGTACTTC
TRBV5-4	TRBJ2-2	.	once	CASSFYSASGSLFF	TGTGCCAGCAGCTTTTATAGTGCGTCAGGGTCCCTGTTTTTT
TRBV29-1	TRBJ2-1	.	.	CSVEEGGGFYNEQFF	TGCAGCGTTGAAGAAGGAGGGGGCTTCTACAATGAGCAGTTCTTC
TRBV6-1	TRBJ2-1	.	.	CASRSGGGSYNEQFF	TGTGCCAGCCGGTCAGGGGGAGGCTCCTACAATGAGCAGTTCTTC
TRBV6-6	TRBJ1-5	.	.	CASKARSNQPQHF	TGTGCCAGCAAAGCGAGGAGCAATCAGCCCCAGCATTTT
TRBV29-1	TRBJ2-1	TRBD1	once	CSFQGTAVVNEQFF	TGCAGCTTCCAAGGGACAGCCGTTGTGAATGAGCAGTTCTTC
TRBV19	TRBJ1-1	TRBD1	.	CASRTGGSNTEAFF	TGTGCCAGTAGAACAGGGGGCTCGAACACTGAAGCTTTCTTT